The rows below give T cell receptor beta chains drawn from one sample of a study of blood T cell repertoires in COVID-19. Profiling relied on immunoSEQ multiplex PCR, and the TCRdb table lists in-frame clones only, not all of them. The sample contains about 310,000 clones, around 85% of which appear only once. The sequenced sample was PBMCs or T cells enriched from blood (not recorded which). The receptors derive from a man aged 25-40 years who had recovered from COVID-19. Each CDR3 is given with its conserved first and last residue. The D gene is left open where the match is weak. Expanded clones are given a class, and other clones once, few, many or no size at all.

J,size,D,V,CDR3
TRBJ2-2,.,TRBD2,TRBV6-1,CASSARLAGGLTGELFF
TRBJ1-1,.,TRBD1,TRBV15,CATSRDRGTGGPEAFF
TRBJ1-1,.,.,TRBV29-1,CSARTAMNTEAFF
TRBJ1-1,.,.,TRBV11-1,CASSNRQPNTEAFF
TRBJ1-2,.,TRBD1,TRBV18,CASSPDRVYGYTF
TRBJ1-3,.,.,TRBV7-9,CASSSFLRDSGNTIYF
TRBJ1-1,.,.,TRBV10-3,CAISGGPSAFF
TRBJ1-2,once,.,TRBV5-6,CASSSGSYYGYTF
TRBJ2-1,.,TRBD2,TRBV6-5,CASSPPSGGRNEQFF
TRBJ1-3,.,TRBD1,TRBV18,CASSRRQGAGNTIYF
TRBJ2-7,.,.,TRBV5-6,CASSLTGYEQYF
TRBJ2-2,few,.,TRBV6-4,CASSQGTGNTGELFF
TRBJ1-5,.,.,TRBV5-1,CASSVDLNQPQHF
TRBJ1-4,.,TRBD1,TRBV10-1,CASTGTGNEKLFF
TRBJ1-2,.,.,TRBV14,CASSQRAGSYGYTF
TRBJ2-2,.,.,TRBV10-3,CAISNSNTGELFF
TRBJ1-1,.,.,TRBV19,CASSIDQWGTYTEAFF
TRBJ1-3,.,.,TRBV6-5,CASRLLQGPGNTIYF
TRBJ1-4,.,.,TRBV9,CASSVGGGRAVEKLFF
TRBJ1-5,.,TRBD1,TRBV30,CAWSGGQMQFQPQHF
TRBJ2-1,once,TRBD1,TRBV18,CASSPADRGAKQFF
TRBJ1-5,.,TRBD1,TRBV18,CASSPAGGTSNQPQHF
TRBJ2-3,.,TRBD1,TRBV2,CASSQTGQADTQYF
TRBJ1-3,.,.,TRBV9,CASSVGGGPNSGNTIYF
TRBJ1-6,.,TRBD1,TRBV27,CASSSGQGLSPLHF
TRBJ1-1,.,TRBD1,TRBV27,CASSLWGQKHTEAFF
TRBJ2-3,.,.,TRBV12-3/TRBV12-4,CASSLVVADTQYF
TRBJ1-1,.,.,TRBV4-3,CASSHVGGNTEAFF
TRBJ2-3,.,.,TRBV9,CASSVGPGEFTDTQYF
TRBJ1-1,.,TRBD1,TRBV5-1,CASSLAGQINTEAFF
TRBJ1-1,once,.,TRBV5-1,CASSFVRGGTEAFF
TRBJ2-3,once,TRBD2,TRBV5-6,CASSPTGGAVDTQYF
TRBJ2-7,once,.,TRBV3-1/TRBV3-2,CASSPPGIEQYF
TRBJ2-1,.,TRBD2,TRBV7-9,CASIGQRGSAYNEQFF
TRBJ2-3,.,.,TRBV5-1,CASSLPRGETDTQYF
TRBJ2-3,.,.,TRBV11-2,CASSFPRGGSKDTQYF
TRBJ2-3,.,.,TRBV4-3,CASSQVGFGGDTQYF
TRBJ2-2,.,TRBD2,TRBV5-4,CASSSGGQGPTGELFF
TRBJ2-3,.,.,TRBV5-1,CASSLEQAYTDTQYF
TRBJ2-7,.,.,TRBV5-1,CASSLVGLGWEQYF
TRBJ1-2,many,.,TRBV15,CATSSRQSTRSYTF
TRBJ2-3,.,TRBD2,TRBV7-2,CASSPKRGGLTDTQYF
TRBJ2-3,.,TRBD2,TRBV24-1,CARRSGGRTDTQYF
TRBJ2-7,once,.,TRBV7-6,CASSLSGDYEQYF
TRBJ1-5,.,.,TRBV9,CASSPSGVEPQHF
TRBJ1-2,.,.,TRBV13,CASSLGLQARGYTF
TRBJ1-6,few,.,TRBV18,CASSLLTEDNSPLHF
TRBJ2-1,.,.,TRBV27,CASSWGLQYVF
TRBJ1-5,.,.,TRBV5-5,CASSLDFGQAQPQHF
TRBJ1-1,.,TRBD1,TRBV7-2,CASSRQGGPNTEAFF
TRBJ2-5,.,TRBD2,TRBV7-2,CASSLLGSGGQETQYF
TRBJ1-1,.,.,TRBV21-1,CASSKWGVNTEAFF
TRBJ2-1,.,.,TRBV21-1,CARKGTIPLNEQFF
TRBJ2-1,.,TRBD1,TRBV7-9,CASSLRLWRRTGNDNEQFF
TRBJ2-3,.,TRBD2,TRBV5-1,CASSIPTSDWGTDTQYF
TRBJ1-5,.,.,TRBV4-1,CASSQVQSSNQPQHF
TRBJ2-2,.,.,TRBV5-1,CASSSENSHGGELFF
TRBJ1-5,.,TRBD1,TRBV2,CASSLTGSGNQPQHF
TRBJ1-5,.,.,TRBV5-4,CASSLTGTNQPQHF
TRBJ1-4,once,.,TRBV30,CAWSFPWSATNEKLFF